The rows below give T cell receptor beta chains drawn from one sample of a study of T cells after yellow fever vaccination. TCRdb analysed the 5' RACE reads with MiXCR anew, one entry per CDR3 protein. The table includes over 45,000 distinct CDR3 sequences, more than 5.5% detected once. The sample was CD8+ T cells sorted from PBMCs, taken on the day of the first yellow fever vaccination. Receptor source: a man aged 18 to 29 who received the YFV17D yellow fever vaccine. CDR3s include the opening cysteine and the closing phenylalanine or tryptophan. The D gene is left open where the match is weak. Clone size, where shown, is once, few, many, or a class for clones that have expanded.

v_call	d_call	clone_size	j_call	cdr3_aa	cdr3_nt
TRBV19	.	few	TRBJ1-1	CASSLTGLMNTEAFF	TGTGCCAGCAGCCTTACGGGGCTCATGAACACTGAAGCTTTCTTT
TRBV7-2	TRBD1	few	TRBJ1-6	CASSRGGQGRNSPLHF	TGTGCCAGCAGCAGGGGAGGACAGGGACGTAATTCACCCCTCCACTTT
TRBV29-1	TRBD1	many	TRBJ1-1	CSVGQGKTEAFF	TGCAGCGTTGGACAGGGTAAGACTGAAGCTTTCTTT
TRBV20-1	.	few	TRBJ2-5	CSARRTEGEETQYF	TGCAGTGCTAGGAGAACGGAGGGCGAAGAGACCCAGTACTTC
TRBV20-1	.	many	TRBJ2-6	CSARISGANVLTF	TGCAGTGCTAGAATCTCTGGGGCCAACGTCCTGACTTTC
TRBV3-1	.	few	TRBJ1-2	CASSLFLAADYGYTF	TGTGCCAGCAGCTTGTTTCTAGCGGCGGATTATGGCTACACCTTC
TRBV4-3	.	few	TRBJ1-1	CASSGRPRGETEAFF	TGCGCCAGCAGCGGGAGGCCAAGGGGAGAGACTGAAGCTTTCTTT
TRBV7-9	.	many	TRBJ1-4	CATDPGQSNEKLFF	TGTGCCACTGACCCCGGACAAAGTAATGAAAAACTGTTTTTT
TRBV10-3	.	many	TRBJ2-7	CAIKSSSDYEQYF	TGTGCCATCAAATCGTCTAGCGACTACGAGCAGTACTTC
TRBV25-1	TRBD1	many	TRBJ1-1	CASSDPGTDRRCF	TGTGCCAGCAGTGACCCCGGGACAGACCGGCGATGTTTT
TRBV11-2	.	many	TRBJ2-5	CASSSWAFWGETQYF	TGTGCCAGCAGCTCCTGGGCTTTCTGGGGAGAGACCCAGTACTTC
TRBV28	.	many	TRBJ2-5	CATSGQEETQYF	TGTGCCACCTCCGGCCAGGAAGAGACCCAGTACTTC
TRBV29-1	.	few	TRBJ2-5	CSVEVEPHLQETQYF	TGCAGCGTTGAAGTAGAGCCCCACCTCCAAGAGACCCAGTACTTC
TRBV11-1	TRBD2	many	TRBJ2-1	CASSSHPITSGVYNEQFF	TGTGCCAGCAGCTCCCACCCTATTACTAGCGGGGTTTACAATGAGCAGTTCTTC
TRBV7-8	.	.	TRBJ1-5	CASSLGSAAPQPQHF	TGTGCCAGCAGCTTAGGATCGGCCGCCCCTCAGCCCCAGCATTTT
TRBV4-1	TRBD1	many	TRBJ1-2	CASGEETGLYGYTF	TGCGCCAGCGGAGAGGAGACAGGGCTCTATGGCTACACCTTC
TRBV12-3/TRBV12-4	TRBD1	.	TRBJ1-1	CASSSQQGAANTEAFF	TGTGCCAGCAGTTCACAACAGGGGGCCGCCAACACTGAAGCTTTCTTT
TRBV9	.	many	TRBJ2-3	CASSVGGYTDTQYF	TGTGCCAGCAGCGTAGGGGGATACACAGATACGCAGTATTTT
TRBV6-8	TRBD1	many	TRBJ2-5	CASTGQGDQETQYF	TGTGCCAGCACCGGACAGGGGGATCAAGAGACCCAGTACTTC
TRBV5-1	TRBD2	.	TRBJ2-7	CASSRGLAVGEQYF	TGCGCCAGCAGCCGCGGACTAGCGGTCGGCGAGCAGTACTTC
TRBV5-1	TRBD1	many	TRBJ1-5	CASSLPWPGDSHQPQHF	TGCGCCAGCAGCTTGCCCTGGCCCGGGGACAGTCATCAGCCCCAGCATTTT
TRBV9	.	few	TRBJ2-1	CASSPLGQYNEQFF	TGTGCCAGCAGCCCCCTAGGGCAGTACAATGAGCAGTTCTTC
TRBV7-6	TRBD1	.	TRBJ2-7	CASSLGGTGQGAIFSSYEQYF	TGTGCCAGCAGCTTAGGCGGAACAGGACAGGGGGCAATCTTTAGCTCCTACGAGCAGTACTTC
TRBV7-9	TRBD1	.	TRBJ2-1	CASSLAQGAPRNEQFF	TGTGCCAGCAGCTTAGCGCAGGGGGCGCCGAGGAATGAGCAGTTCTTC
TRBV12-3/TRBV12-4	.	many	TRBJ2-2	CASPVRNTGELFF	TGTGCCAGCCCCGTGAGAAACACCGGGGAGCTGTTTTTT
TRBV27	.	.	TRBJ2-6	CASSTRRGSGGNVLTF	TGTGCCAGCAGTACGCGCAGGGGATCTGGGGGCAACGTCCTGACTTTC
TRBV6-2/TRBV6-3	TRBD1	few	TRBJ1-5	CASSGDSTGNQPQHF	TGTGCCAGCAGTGGGGACTCGACAGGGAATCAGCCCCAGCATTTT
TRBV6-5	TRBD2	many	TRBJ2-1	CASRAFSGGLNEQFF	TGTGCCAGCAGGGCCTTTAGCGGGGGGCTCAATGAGCAGTTCTTC
TRBV7-2	TRBD2	.	TRBJ2-5	CASSPVLAGGLETQYF	TGTGCCAGCAGCCCCGTTCTAGCGGGGGGGCTCGAGACCCAGTACTTC
TRBV19	.	many	TRBJ2-2	CASNINTGELFF	TGTGCCAGTAATATAAACACCGGGGAGCTGTTTTTT
TRBV9	.	.	TRBJ2-7	CASSGTGWGSEQYF	TGTGCCAGCAGCGGAACCGGATGGGGGTCCGAGCAGTACTTC